This record concerns one T cell receptor (beta chain) sequence. The antigen is not known. The treatment: roughly ten-day PBMC culture with coronavirus spike peptide pools or control peptides (ViraFEST assay). The CDR3 contains 12 residues. V was shortened by 6 bases and J by 0 bases, with 8 bases between the two germline ends. Germline lookup yields CDR1 SQVTM and CDR2 ANQGSEA. The data belong to a study of vaccination and CD4 T cells after COVID-19. At the Johns Hopkins FTIC core, DNA taken from cultured CD4+ T cells was sequenced by way of the Oncomine TCR Beta short-read assay. TCRdb called the PCR reads again in MiXCR, with one record for every CDR3 protein. There are fewer than 15,000 distinct CDR3 sequences in the sample; under 35% occur only once, and around an eighth lies in the top ten.

The sample consisted of CD4+ T cells from blood, cultured in vitro, taken after SARS-CoV-2 vaccination. The chain carries TRBV29-1 and TRBJ1-1; D not certain. This clonotype originated in a human donor who had recovered from COVID-19. CDR3 sequence: CSVARVNTEAFF. CDR3 coding DNA: TGCAGCGTCGCGCGGGTGAACACTGAAGCTTTCTTT.